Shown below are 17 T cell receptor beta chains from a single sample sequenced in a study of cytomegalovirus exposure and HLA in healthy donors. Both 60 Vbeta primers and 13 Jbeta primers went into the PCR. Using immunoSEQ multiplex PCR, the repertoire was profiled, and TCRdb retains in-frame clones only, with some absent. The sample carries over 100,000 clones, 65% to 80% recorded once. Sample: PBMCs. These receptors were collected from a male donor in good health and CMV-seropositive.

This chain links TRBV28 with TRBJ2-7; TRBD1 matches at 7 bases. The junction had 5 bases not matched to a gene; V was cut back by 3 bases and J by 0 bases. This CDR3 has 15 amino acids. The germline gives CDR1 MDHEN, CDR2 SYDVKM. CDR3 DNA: TGTGCCAGCAGTTTGAATTGGGACAGCTCCTACGAGCAGTACTTC. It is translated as CASSLNWDSSYEQYF.

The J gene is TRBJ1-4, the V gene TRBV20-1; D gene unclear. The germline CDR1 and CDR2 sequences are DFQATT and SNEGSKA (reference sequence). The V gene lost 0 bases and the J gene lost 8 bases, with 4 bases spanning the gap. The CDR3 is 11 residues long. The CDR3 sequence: CSARDREKLFF. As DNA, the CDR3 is TGCAGTGCTAGAGACAGGGAAAAACTGTTTTTT.

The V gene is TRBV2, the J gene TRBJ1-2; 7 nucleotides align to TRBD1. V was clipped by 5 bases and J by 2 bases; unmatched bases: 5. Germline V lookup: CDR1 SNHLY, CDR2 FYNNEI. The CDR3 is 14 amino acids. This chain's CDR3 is CASSTDRANYGYTF. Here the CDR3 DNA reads TGTGCCAGCAGTACCGACAGGGCCAACTATGGCTACACCTTC.

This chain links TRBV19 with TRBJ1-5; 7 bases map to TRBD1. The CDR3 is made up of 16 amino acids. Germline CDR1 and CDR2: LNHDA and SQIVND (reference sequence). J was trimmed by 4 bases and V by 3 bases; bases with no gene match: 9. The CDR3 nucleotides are TGTGCCAGTAGTATCAAGGCAGGGGGTGGGAATCAGCCCCAGCATTTT. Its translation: CASSIKAGGGNQPQHF.

The CDR3 DNA is TGTGCCAGCAGCACCGGACTAGCGGGGCCAGATACGCAGTATTTT. Translation: CASSTGLAGPDTQYF. This chain joins TRBV5-5 and TRBJ2-3, with 12 nucleotides matching TRBD2. The CDR3 covers 15 residues. Germline V gene data show CDR1 as SGHKS and CDR2 as YYEKEE (reference sequence). V was clipped by 4 bases and J by 4 bases; unmatched bases: 4.

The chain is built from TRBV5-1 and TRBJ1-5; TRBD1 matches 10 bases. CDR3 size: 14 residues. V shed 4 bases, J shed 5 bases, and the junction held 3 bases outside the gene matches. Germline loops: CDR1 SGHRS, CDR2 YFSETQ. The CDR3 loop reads CASSPGQGDQPQHF. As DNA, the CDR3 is TGCGCCAGCAGCCCCGGACAGGGGGATCAGCCCCAGCATTTT.

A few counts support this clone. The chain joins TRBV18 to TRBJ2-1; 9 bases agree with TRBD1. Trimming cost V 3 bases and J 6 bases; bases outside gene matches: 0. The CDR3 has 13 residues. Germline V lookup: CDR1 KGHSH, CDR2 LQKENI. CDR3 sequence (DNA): TGTGCCAGCTCACCGGGACAGGGCAATGAGCAGTTCTTC. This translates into CASSPGQGNEQFF.

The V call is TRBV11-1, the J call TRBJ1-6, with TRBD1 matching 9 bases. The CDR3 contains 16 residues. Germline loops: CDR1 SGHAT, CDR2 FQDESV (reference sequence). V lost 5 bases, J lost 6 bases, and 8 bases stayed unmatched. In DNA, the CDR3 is TGTGCCAGCAGCCACGGTCAACAGGGGGCTAATTCACCCCTCCACTTT. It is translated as CASSHGQQGANSPLHF.

The CDR3 sequence is CASSPGWTEAFF. The CDR3 DNA reads TGTGCCAGCAGCCCCGGGTGGACTGAAGCTTTCTTT. The chain is built from TRBV13 and TRBJ1-1; D not resolved. There are 12 residues in the CDR3. CDR1 and CDR2 (germline): PRHDT, FYEKMQ (reference sequence). V was cut by 5 bases and J by 5 bases, with 9 bases left in between.

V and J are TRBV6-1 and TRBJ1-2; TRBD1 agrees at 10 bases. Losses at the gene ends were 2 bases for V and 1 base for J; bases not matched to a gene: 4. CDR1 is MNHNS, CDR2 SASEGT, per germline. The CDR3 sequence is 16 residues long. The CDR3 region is CASSERQGASNYGYTF. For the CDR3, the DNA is TGTGCCAGCAGTGAAAGACAGGGGGCTAGTAACTATGGCTACACCTTC.

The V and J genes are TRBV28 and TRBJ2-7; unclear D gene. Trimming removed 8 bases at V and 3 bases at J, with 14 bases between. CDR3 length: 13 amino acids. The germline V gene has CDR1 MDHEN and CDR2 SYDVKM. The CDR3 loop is CASHTPGNYEQYF. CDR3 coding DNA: TGTGCCAGCCATACGCCAGGAAACTACGAGCAGTACTTC.

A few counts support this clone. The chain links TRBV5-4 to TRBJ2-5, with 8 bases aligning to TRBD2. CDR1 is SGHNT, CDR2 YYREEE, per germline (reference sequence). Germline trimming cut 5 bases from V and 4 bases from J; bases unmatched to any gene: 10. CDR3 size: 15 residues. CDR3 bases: TGTGCCAGCAGTCAGGGTCGGGAGGGCCGAGAGACCCAGTACTTC. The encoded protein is CASSQGREGRETQYF.

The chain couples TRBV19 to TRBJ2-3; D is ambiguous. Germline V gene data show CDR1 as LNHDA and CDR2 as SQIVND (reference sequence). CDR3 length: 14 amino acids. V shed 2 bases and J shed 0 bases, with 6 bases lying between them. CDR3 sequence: CASSILGSTDTQYF. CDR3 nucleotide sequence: TGTGCCAGTAGTATATTGGGCAGCACAGATACGCAGTATTTT.

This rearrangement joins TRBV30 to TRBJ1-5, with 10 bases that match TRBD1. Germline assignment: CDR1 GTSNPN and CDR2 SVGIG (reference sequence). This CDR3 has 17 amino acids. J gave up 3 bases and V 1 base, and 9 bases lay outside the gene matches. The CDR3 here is CAWSGGDRGFVNQPQHF. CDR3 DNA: TGTGCCTGGAGTGGGGGGGACAGGGGATTTGTCAATCAGCCCCAGCATTTT.

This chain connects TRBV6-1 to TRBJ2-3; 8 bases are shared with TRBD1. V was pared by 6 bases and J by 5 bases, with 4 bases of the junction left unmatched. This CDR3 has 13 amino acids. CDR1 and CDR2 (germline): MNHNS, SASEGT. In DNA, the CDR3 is TGTGCCAGCAGGGCGACAGGGGTAGATACGCAGTATTTT. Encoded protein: CASRATGVDTQYF.

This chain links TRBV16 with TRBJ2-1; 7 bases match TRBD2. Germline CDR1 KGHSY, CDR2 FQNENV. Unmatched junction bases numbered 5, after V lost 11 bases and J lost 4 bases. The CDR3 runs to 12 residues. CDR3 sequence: CASGGSYNEQFF. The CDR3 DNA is TGTGCCTCGGGGGGAAGTTACAATGAGCAGTTCTTC.

The CDR3 bases are TGTGCCAGCAGCCTTCAGGGGCAGGGGGTCACTGAAGCTTTCTTT. Translation gives CASSLQGQGVTEAFF. The chain recombines TRBV16 with TRBJ1-1; 7 bases match TRBD1. Germline-derived CDR1 and CDR2 are KGHSY and FQNENV. CDR3 length equals 15 residues. V lost 4 bases and J lost 4; bases outside the gene matches: 9.